These 21 T cell receptor beta chains share one sample of origin, sequenced in a study of T cell clones after liver transplantation. Data came from immunoSEQ multiplex PCR; TCRdb stores just in-frame clones and leaves some out. The sample yields about 24,000 clones, about three quarters seen once. Source: CD4+ T cells from blood, taken before liver transplant. The receptors here all came from a human donor who received a liver transplant.

In this sample, this clone turned up a few times. The chain recombines TRBV14 with TRBJ2-1, with no clear D. Per the germline V gene, CDR1 is SGHDN and CDR2 is FVKESK. Trimming removed 0 bases at V and 5 bases at J, with 11 bases between. This CDR3 region has 15 residues. The CDR3 sequence: CASSQDLGFDNEQFF. CDR3 coding DNA: TGTGCCAGCAGCCAAGATTTAGGGTTCGACAATGAGCAGTTCTTC.

CDR3 coding DNA: TGTGCCAGTAGTGGACTAGCGGGAGGGCAAGAGACCCAGTACTTC. Protein: CASSGLAGGQETQYF. The chain links TRBV19 to TRBJ2-5; 15 nucleotides line up with TRBD2. Germline CDR1 is LNHDA and CDR2 is SQIVND (reference sequence). The CDR3 sequence is 15 residues long. J was trimmed by 2 bases and V by 5 bases; bases with no gene match: 0.

The chain joins TRBV9 to TRBJ2-3; TRBD2 agrees at 12 bases. The CDR3 has 16 residues. The V and J ends lost 4 bases and 5 bases, in that order; junction bases with no gene match: 8. The V gene's germline CDR1 is SGDLS and CDR2 YYNGEE. Written as DNA, the CDR3 is TGTGCCAGCAGCTCTCGACTAGCGGGAGTCGAAGATACGCAGTATTTT. This encodes CASSSRLAGVEDTQYF.

This chain connects TRBV27 to TRBJ1-2; 7 bases line up with TRBD1. In germline, CDR1 is MNHEY, CDR2 SMNVEV (reference sequence). V shed 4 bases and J 3 bases; nucleotides not matched to a gene: 8. The CDR3 length is 15 residues. For the CDR3, the DNA is TGTGCCAGCAGTTCGTTAGACAGGGTTGACTATGGCTACACCTTC. Encoded protein: CASSSLDRVDYGYTF.

CDR3 region: CASRPRGTGYEQYF. CDR3 DNA: TGTGCCAGCAGACCCCGGGGGACAGGGTACGAGCAGTACTTC. J is TRBJ2-7 and V is TRBV6-5, with TRBD1 identical over 9 bases. The V gene's germline CDR1 is MNHEY and CDR2 SVGAGI. The V gene end was trimmed by 6 bases and the J gene end by 4 bases; junction bases not matched to a gene: 7. This CDR3 comprises 14 residues.

The V gene is TRBV6-1, the J gene TRBJ1-1, with 8 bases matching TRBD1. The germline CDR1 and CDR2 sequences are MNHNS and SASEGT. V shed 6 bases, J shed 1 base, and the junction held 7 bases outside the gene matches. The CDR3 contains 15 residues. The CDR3 protein is CASRDRQGQNTEAFF. The CDR3 region has the DNA TGTGCCAGCAGAGACCGACAGGGGCAGAACACTGAAGCTTTCTTT.

This rearrangement joins TRBV30 to TRBJ2-1, with a possible D match to TRBD2 (6 bases). The CDR3 has 15 residues. The V end was cut by 5 bases, the J end by 6 bases, with 20 bases between. Germline V gene sequence: CDR1 GTSNPN, CDR2 SVGIG (reference sequence). CDR3 sequence reads: CAWSRDFKGANEQFF. The DNA of the CDR3 is TGTGCCTGGTCCCGGGACTTCAAAGGGGCCAATGAGCAGTTCTTC.

The chain links TRBV19 to TRBJ2-1; 9 bases line up with TRBD1. CDR3 length: 14 residues. Germline V gene lookup returns CDR1 LNHDA and CDR2 SQIVND (reference sequence). J lost 9 bases, V lost 1 base, and 4 bases had no gene match. CDR3 sequence reads: CASSIAQGAGEQFF. The CDR3 DNA sequence: TGTGCCAGTAGTATAGCACAGGGGGCCGGTGAGCAGTTCTTC.

The chain combines TRBV6-5 with TRBJ2-1; perhaps TRBD2 as D (5 bases). V lost 2 bases, J lost 6 bases, and 14 bases lay in between. Germline-derived CDR1 and CDR2 are MNHEY and SVGAGI. The length of the CDR3 is 15 residues. For the CDR3, the DNA is TGTGCCAGCAGTTACGAAAGCGGTAATAGCAATGAGCAGTTCTTC. Translated, it gives CASSYESGNSNEQFF.

This chain connects TRBV21-1 to TRBJ2-2. TRBV21-1 is a pseudogene segment. The CDR3 loop spans 15 amino acids. The DNA for the CDR3 is TGTGCCAGCAGCGACCGGGACCCTGACACCGGGGAGCTGTTTTTT. Protein sequence: CASSDRDPDTGELFF.

The CDR3 region has the DNA TGTGCCAGCAGTTACAACAATGAGCAGTTCTTC. Translated: CASSYNNEQFF. The chain employs TRBV6-1 and TRBJ2-1; no clear D gene. Looked up from germline, CDR1 is MNHNS and CDR2 is SASEGT. The CDR3 extends over 11 amino acids. V was shortened by 5 bases and J by 5 bases, with 4 bases between the two germline ends.

The rearrangement joins TRBV5-1 to TRBJ2-5, with 10 bases matching TRBD2. The germline gives CDR1 SGHRS, CDR2 YFSETQ. With V trimmed by 2 bases and J by 5 bases, 6 bases remained unmatched. This CDR3 is built from 15 residues. The CDR3 sequence is CASSFTGTSEETQYF. CDR3 DNA sequence: TGCGCCAGCAGCTTTACCGGGACTAGCGAGGAGACCCAGTACTTC.

The rearrangement joins TRBV7-2 to TRBJ1-2; no reliable D call. Per germline, CDR1 SGHTA and CDR2 FQGNSA. The V end was cut by 2 bases, the J end by 7 bases, with 11 bases between. The CDR3 spans 13 residues. The CDR3 DNA is TGTGCCAGCAGCTTATCGCGGGTCAGTGGCTACACCTTC. The encoded protein is CASSLSRVSGYTF.

The chain combines TRBV30 with TRBJ1-2, with 7 bases identical to TRBD1. CDR1 GTSNPN and CDR2 SVGIG come from the germline V gene (reference sequence). This CDR3 has 14 residues. Trimming at V came to 8 bases and at J to 4 bases, leaving 13 bases not matched to a gene. In DNA, the CDR3 is TGTGCCCTGGACGTCCAGGGGGACAGCTATGGCTACACCTTC. Translating gives CALDVQGDSYGYTF. Looking up the rest from reference TRBV30 and TRBJ1-2 gives the full variable domain: SQTIHQWPATLVQPVGSPLSLECTVEGTSNPNLYWYRQAAGRGLQLLFYSVGIGQISSEVPQNLSASRPQDRQFILSSKKLLLSDSGFYLCALDVQGDSYGYTFGSGTRLTVV.

This chain uses TRBV6-1 with TRBJ1-1, with D unclear. From germline, CDR1 is MNHNS and CDR2 SASEGT. The CDR3 covers 13 residues. The ends were cut back, 4 bases at V and 6 bases at J, with 12 bases in the middle. CDR3 sequence (DNA): TGTGCCAGCAGTGCGGGTCCGACGGCTGAAGCTTTCTTT. This gives the protein CASSAGPTAEAFF.

The chain carries TRBV5-6 and TRBJ2-3; D remains ambiguous. This CDR3 contains 14 residues. V gave up 0 bases and J gave up 0 bases, with 5 bases separating them. CDR1 and CDR2 (germline): SGHDT, YYEEEE. The CDR3 here is CASSLVASTDTQYF. The CDR3 nucleotides are TGTGCCAGCAGCTTGGTAGCTAGCACAGATACGCAGTATTTT.

In this sample, this clone turned up a few times. This rearrangement joins TRBV5-3 to TRBJ1-5, with no clear D. TRBV5-3 is an ORF for which the function is uncertain. Trimming took off 0 bases at V and 0 bases at J, with 7 bases between the two ends. The CDR3 consists of 15 residues. The DNA for the CDR3 is TGTGCCAGAAGCTTGGACAGTCATAGCAATCAGCCCCAGCATTTT. This sequence encodes CARSLDSHSNQPQHF.

The chain is built from TRBV5-8 and TRBJ1-4; 10 bases match TRBD1. V trimming: 5 bases; J trimming: 5 bases; junction bases outside the gene matches: 9. Germline loops: CDR1 SGHTS, CDR2 YDEGEE. The CDR3 sequence is 16 residues long. The CDR3 region is CASSKDRTGGNEKLFF. The CDR3 DNA reads as TGTGCCAGCAGTAAGGACCGGACAGGGGGAAATGAAAAACTGTTTTTT.

Only one count was recorded for this clone. V gene TRBV5-8 combines with J gene TRBJ2-5; 11 bases are shared with TRBD1. This CDR3 has 14 residues. Germline lookup yields CDR1 SGHTS and CDR2 YDEGEE. V shed 5 bases and J 5 bases; nucleotides not matched to a gene: 5. CDR3 DNA sequence: TGTGCCAGCAGGCGGACAGGGGGCGGGGAGACCCAGTACTTC. Translated, it gives CASRRTGGGETQYF. Supplemented by reference TRBV5-8 and TRBJ2-5, the full variable domain reads EAGVTQSPTHLIKTRGQQATLRCSPISGHTSVYWYQQALGLGLQFLLWYDEGEERNRGNFPPRFSGRQFPNYSSELNVNALELEDSALYLCASRRTGGGETQYFGPGTRLLVL.

J is TRBJ1-1 and V is TRBV10-2; no definite D call. There are 14 residues in the CDR3. Deletions cut 3 bases from V and 4 bases from J, with 12 bases between. Germline CDR1 and CDR2: WSHSY and SAAADI. Here the CDR3 reads CASSDRTEATEAFF. CDR3 bases: TGCGCCAGCAGTGACCGAACCGAAGCCACTGAAGCTTTCTTT.

The chain links TRBV30 to TRBJ1-5, with 8 bases fitting TRBD1. CDR3 size: 14 residues. Trimming took 2 bases from V and 5 from J; bases not matched to a gene: 5. The germline gives CDR1 GTSNPN, CDR2 SVGIG (reference sequence). The CDR3 bases are TGTGCCTGGAGTTGGACAGGGTCGTATCAGCCCCAGCATTTT. It yields the protein CAWSWTGSYQPQHF.